Listed below are T cell receptor beta chains from one sample, sequenced in a study of T cell responses to AZD1222 COVID-19 vaccine. Here immunoSEQ multiplex PCR was the method, and the copy in TCRdb shows in-frame clones only, minus some. The sample includes 90,000 to 120,000 clones, around nine tenths seen only once; the top ten take over 15%. The material sequenced was peripheral blood, taken on day 0 of AZD1222 vaccination. These receptors all stem from an adult in good health. The CDR3 runs from the conserved cysteine through the conserved F or W. D genes are given only for firm matches. Part of the rows lack a size; the others show once, few, many or a class for expanded clones.

d_call,clone_size,v_call,j_call,cdr3_nt,cdr3_aa
.,once,TRBV18,TRBJ1-5,TGTGCCAGCTCACCACTTCCCAATCAGCCCCAGCATTTT,CASSPLPNQPQHF
.,.,TRBV3-1/TRBV3-2,TRBJ2-1,TGTGCCAGCAGCCAAGGCTTCGGGAAGGGGATTTACAATGAGCAGTTCTTC,CASSQGFGKGIYNEQFF
.,.,TRBV6-1,TRBJ2-7,TGTGCCACAAAACAGGGCGCCTACGAGCAGTACTTC,CATKQGAYEQYF
.,.,TRBV15,TRBJ2-7,TGTGCCACCAGCAGGGGCACCAAACAGGACGAAGAGCAGTACTTC,CATSRGTKQDEEQYF
.,once,TRBV6-5,TRBJ1-5,TGTGCCAGCAGTTACGAGGGAGCACAGAGCAATCAGCCCCAGCATTTT,CASSYEGAQSNQPQHF
.,.,TRBV25-1,TRBJ1-1,TGTGCCAGCGGGGCTGGGGGATCGAGCACTGAAGCTTTCTTT,CASGAGGSSTEAFF
.,.,TRBV21-1,TRBJ2-5,TGTGCCACCCTCAAGGAGGGGGCCCGGGAGACCCAGTACTTC,CATLKEGARETQYF
.,.,TRBV7-2,TRBJ1-2,TGTGCCAGCAGCTTATGGGGAGACCCTGACTATGGCTACACCTTC,CASSLWGDPDYGYTF
TRBD1,.,TRBV9,TRBJ2-1,TGTGCCAGCAGCTTCCAGAGGGGACAGGGGAGAGCCCCCTACAATGAGCAGTTCTTC,CASSFQRGQGRAPYNEQFF
TRBD1,.,TRBV6-4,TRBJ2-1,TGTGCCAGCAGTGCCGTGGGACAGCTCACTCGGTCGCTGGGGAATGAGCAGTTCTTC,CASSAVGQLTRSLGNEQFF
.,once,TRBV3-1/TRBV3-2,TRBJ1-1,TGTGCCAGCAGCCAAGGAGTGGGAAAGGTGAACACTGAAGCTTTCTTT,CASSQGVGKVNTEAFF
.,.,TRBV29-1,TRBJ2-3,TGCAGCGTCTCGGCAGGGCCTGACACAGATACGCAGTATTTT,CSVSAGPDTDTQYF
.,.,TRBV18,TRBJ2-3,TGTGCCAGCTCACCCGACAGGAACACAGATACGCAGTATTTT,CASSPDRNTDTQYF
.,.,TRBV5-1,TRBJ1-1,TGCGCCAGCAGCTTGGTCGGGCCGGGGAACACTGAAGCTTTCTTT,CASSLVGPGNTEAFF
.,.,TRBV9,TRBJ2-1,TGTGCCAGCAGCTCCGCCCTAATGTCGGTCAATGAGCAGTTCTTC,CASSSALMSVNEQFF
.,.,TRBV7-5,TRBJ1-2,TGTGCCAGACGGAGGGTCTTGGACTATGGCTACACCTTC,CARRRVLDYGYTF
TRBD1,.,TRBV5-4,TRBJ1-2,TGTGCCAGCACCCGGGACAGGGGAGCTAACTATGGCTACACCTTC,CASTRDRGANYGYTF
.,.,TRBV7-7,TRBJ1-1,TGTGCTAGCAGCTTATATCGGGAGACTGAAGCTTTCTTT,CASSLYRETEAFF
.,.,TRBV27,TRBJ1-1,TGTGCCAGCACCAAAGTGGGGGAAAGGGGTGAAGCTTTCTTT,CASTKVGERGEAFF
.,.,TRBV7-9,TRBJ2-5,TGTGCCAGCAGCTGGACGGGGGCTTCGGAGACCCAGTACTTC,CASSWTGASETQYF
TRBD1,.,TRBV11-2,TRBJ1-1,TGTGCCAGCAGCTCCCCCGACAGGGAGGGGACTGAAGCTTTCTTT,CASSSPDREGTEAFF
TRBD1,.,TRBV19,TRBJ2-5,TGTGCCAGTAGTGAAAGAGGGACAGTTCAAGAGACCCAGTACTTC,CASSERGTVQETQYF